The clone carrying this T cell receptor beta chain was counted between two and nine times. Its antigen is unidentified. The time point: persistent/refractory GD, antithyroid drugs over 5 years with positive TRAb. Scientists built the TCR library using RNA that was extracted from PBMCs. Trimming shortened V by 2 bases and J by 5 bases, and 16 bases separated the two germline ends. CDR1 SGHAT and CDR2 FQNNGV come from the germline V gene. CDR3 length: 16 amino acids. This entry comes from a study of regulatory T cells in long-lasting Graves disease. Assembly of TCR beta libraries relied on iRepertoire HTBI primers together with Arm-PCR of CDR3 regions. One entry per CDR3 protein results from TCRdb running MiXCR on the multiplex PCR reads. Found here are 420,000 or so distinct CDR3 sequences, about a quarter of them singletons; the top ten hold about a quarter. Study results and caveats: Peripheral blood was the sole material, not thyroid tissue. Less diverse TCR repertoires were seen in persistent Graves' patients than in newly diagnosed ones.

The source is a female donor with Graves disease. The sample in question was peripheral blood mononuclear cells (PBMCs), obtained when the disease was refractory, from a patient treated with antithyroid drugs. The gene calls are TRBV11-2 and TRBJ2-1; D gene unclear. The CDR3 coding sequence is TGTGCCAGCAGCTTACTCCGACCCCGCCCTCACAATGAGCAGTTCTTC. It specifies CASSLLRPRPHNEQFF.